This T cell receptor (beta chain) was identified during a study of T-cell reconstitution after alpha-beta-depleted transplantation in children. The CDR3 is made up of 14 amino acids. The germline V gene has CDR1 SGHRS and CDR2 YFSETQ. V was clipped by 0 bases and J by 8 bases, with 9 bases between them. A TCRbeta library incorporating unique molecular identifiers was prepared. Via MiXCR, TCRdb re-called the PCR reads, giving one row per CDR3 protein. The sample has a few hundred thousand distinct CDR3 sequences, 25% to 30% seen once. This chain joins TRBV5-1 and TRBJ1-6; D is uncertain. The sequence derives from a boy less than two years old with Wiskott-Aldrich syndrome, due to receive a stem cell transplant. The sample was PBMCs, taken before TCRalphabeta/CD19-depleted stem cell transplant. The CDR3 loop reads CASSLDAVYSPLHF. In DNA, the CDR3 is TGCGCCAGCAGCTTGGATGCAGTTTATTCACCCCTCCACTTT. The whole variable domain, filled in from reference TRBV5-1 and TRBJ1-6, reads KAGVTQTPRYLIKTRGQQVTLSCSPISGHRSVSWYQQTPGQGLQFLFEYFSETQRNKGNFPGRFSGRQFSNSRSEMNVSTLELGDSALYLCASSLDAVYSPLHFGNGTRLTVT.